This entry lists 4 T cell receptor beta chains sequenced from one sample in a study of control samples from healthy donors and cancer patients. Method: immunoSEQ multiplex PCR; TCRdb's copy keeps in-frame clones and lacks some. Counted here are 40,000 to 50,000 clones, over 80% occurring once; the ten biggest clones make up approximately 48%. The sample taken for sequencing was blood. The receptor source for this set is a man in his 60s in good health.

The chain joins TRBV29-1 to TRBJ2-1; D may match TRBD1 or TRBD2 (5 bases each). Germline loops: CDR1 SQVTM, CDR2 ANQGSEA. This CDR3 has 12 amino acids. V was cut by 4 bases and J by 7 bases, with 11 bases left in between. CDR3 loop: CSVVWGPNEQFF. The CDR3 DNA sequence: TGCAGCGTTGTATGGGGACCAAATGAGCAGTTCTTC.

The chain is built from TRBV7-2 and TRBJ1-1, with D unclear. Germline V gene sequence: CDR1 SGHTA, CDR2 FQGNSA. V lost 3 bases and J lost 1, with 9 bases in between. There are 14 residues in the CDR3. CDR3 in DNA: TGTGCCAGCAGCTTCGAGAGAACGAACACTGAAGCTTTCTTT. Protein sequence: CASSFERTNTEAFF.

This clone was detected only once. The chain carries TRBV24-1 and TRBJ2-7, with a tentative D call TRBD2 (6 bases). Deletions cut 1 base from V and 4 bases from J, with 7 bases between. Germline assignment: CDR1 KGHDR and CDR2 SFDVKD. This CDR3 comprises 13 residues. Here the CDR3 reads CATSDFGTYEQYF. CDR3 DNA sequence: TGTGCCACCAGTGATTTCGGGACTTACGAGCAGTACTTC.

This clone was detected only once. The rearrangement links TRBV24-1 to TRBJ2-1, with 7 bases that match TRBD1. The CDR3 loop spans 17 amino acids. J was trimmed by 5 bases and V by 1 base; bases with no gene match: 10. Germline CDR1 KGHDR, CDR2 SFDVKD. DNA for the CDR3: TGTGCCACCAGTGATTTAGGGCAGGGGGAAAGGGACAATGAGCAGTTCTTC. It encodes CATSDLGQGERDNEQFF.